This T cell receptor (beta chain) was sequenced in a study of T-cell reconstitution after alpha-beta-depleted transplantation in children. V lost 2 bases to trimming and J lost 2 bases, with 11 bases between them. Germline V CDR1 and CDR2: PRHDT, FYEKMQ (reference sequence). This CDR3 spans 15 amino acids. It was with unique molecular identifiers that the TCRbeta library was prepared. TCRdb fed the PCR reads into MiXCR, producing one record per CDR3 protein. In the table there are approximately 590,000 distinct CDR3 sequences, about 10% of which are singletons. The V call is TRBV13, the J call TRBJ2-3; weak D call: TRBD1 (5 bases). This specimen consisted of PBMCs from the stem cell graft donor, obtained from the stem cell graft. The clonotype comes from a human donor who donated a stem cell graft to a child with acute myeloid leukemia. CDR3 nucleotides: TGTGCCAGCAGCTTAATGCAGGGAAACACAGATACGCAGTATTTT. Translating it yields CASSLMQGNTDTQYF.